A selection of T cell receptor beta chains follows, all from one sample in a study of cytomegalovirus exposure and HLA in healthy donors. Sequenced by immunoSEQ multiplex PCR; TCRdb stores in-frame clones only, minus some. The sample includes fewer than 300,000 clones, 75% to 90% of them seen just once. The sequencing sample was made of PBMCs. These receptor sequences come from a man aged 40-49 years in good health and CMV-seropositive. The CDR3 runs from the conserved cysteine through the conserved F or W. Fields, in order: CDR3 protein, CDR3 DNA, D gene, V gene, clone size, CDR3 length, J gene. A D gene is named only where the DNA matches it firmly. Clone sizes are given selectively: once, few, many, or a class where the clone is expanded.

CDR3: CASSQESQTYEQYF
DNA: TGCGCCAGCAGCCAAGAATCCCAGACCTACGAGCAGTACTTC
D: .
V: TRBV4-1
size: once
length: 14
J: TRBJ2-7

CDR3: CASRSGQGEAFF
DNA: TGTGCCAGCAGATCGGGACAGGGAGAAGCTTTCTTT
D: TRBD1
V: TRBV28
size: .
length: 12
J: TRBJ1-1

CDR3: CASSFRDRLDNEQFF
DNA: TGTGCCAGCAGCTTCAGGGACAGGCTAGACAATGAGCAGTTCTTC
D: TRBD1
V: TRBV7-3
size: .
length: 15
J: TRBJ2-1

CDR3: CSVLTVYGYTF
DNA: TGCAGCGTTTTGACAGTCTATGGCTACACCTTC
D: .
V: TRBV29-1
size: .
length: 11
J: TRBJ1-2

CDR3: CASSLTSGSMRSYNEQFF
DNA: TGTGCCAGCAGCCTGACTAGCGGGAGTATGAGGTCCTACAATGAGCAGTTCTTC
D: TRBD2
V: TRBV11-2
size: .
length: 18
J: TRBJ2-1

CDR3: CAWSVWESSYEQYF
DNA: TGTGCCTGGAGTGTATGGGAGTCCTCCTACGAGCAGTACTTC
D: .
V: TRBV30
size: .
length: 14
J: TRBJ2-7

CDR3: CASSLSGPTEAFF
DNA: TGCGCCAGCAGCTTGTCAGGGCCCACTGAAGCTTTCTTT
D: .
V: TRBV5-1
size: .
length: 13
J: TRBJ1-1

CDR3: CASSSKGQGGNTIYF
DNA: TGTGCCAGCAGCTCCAAGGGACAGGGAGGAAACACCATATATTTT
D: TRBD1
V: TRBV2
size: .
length: 15
J: TRBJ1-3

CDR3: CSTGPGAEAFF
DNA: TGTAGTACCGGCCCGGGGGCTGAAGCTTTCTTT
D: .
V: TRBV11-2
size: .
length: 11
J: TRBJ1-1

CDR3: CASSQSTGRNYGYTF
DNA: TGTGCCAGCAGCCAATCGACAGGAAGAAACTATGGCTACACCTTC
D: .
V: TRBV16
size: many
length: 15
J: TRBJ1-2

CDR3: CASSRGQGGLAGPYEQYF
DNA: TGTGCCAGCAGCCGAGGACAGGGGGGACTAGCGGGCCCCTACGAGCAGTACTTC
D: TRBD2
V: TRBV5-6
size: .
length: 18
J: TRBJ2-7

CDR3: CASSFPSGANNEQFF
DNA: TGCGCCAGCAGCTTCCCCAGCGGGGCGAACAATGAGCAGTTCTTC
D: TRBD2
V: TRBV5-1
size: .
length: 15
J: TRBJ2-1

CDR3: CSSSPFPLSGKHSREQYF
DNA: TGTTCCAGCAGCCCCTTCCCCTTAAGCGGGAAACATTCGAGGGAGCAGTACTTC
D: TRBD2
V: TRBV7-9
size: .
length: 18
J: TRBJ2-7

CDR3: CASSWGLDSYEQYF
DNA: TGTGCCAGCAGCTGGGGACTCGATTCCTACGAGCAGTACTTC
D: .
V: TRBV28
size: .
length: 14
J: TRBJ2-7

CDR3: CASSLDRATDTQYF
DNA: TGTGCCAGCAGCTTGGACAGGGCCACAGATACGCAGTATTTT
D: .
V: TRBV5-4
size: .
length: 14
J: TRBJ2-3

CDR3: CASGGLAGMGGELFF
DNA: TGTGCCAGCGGAGGACTAGCGGGAATGGGCGGGGAGCTGTTTTTT
D: TRBD2
V: TRBV6-6
size: .
length: 15
J: TRBJ2-2

CDR3: CASSFSTSEAFF
DNA: TGTGCCAGCAGCTTTTCGACTTCGGAAGCTTTCTTT
D: .
V: TRBV11-2
size: .
length: 12
J: TRBJ1-1

CDR3: CASSSTSYEQYF
DNA: TGTGCCAGCAGTTCTACCTCCTACGAGCAGTACTTC
D: .
V: TRBV27
size: .
length: 12
J: TRBJ2-7

CDR3: CASSLGRSVQGANEKLFF
DNA: TGTGCCAGCAGCTTAGGCCGCAGTGTACAGGGGGCTAATGAAAAACTGTTTTTT
D: TRBD1
V: TRBV7-9
size: .
length: 18
J: TRBJ1-4

CDR3: CASSPGSDYGYTF
DNA: TGCGCCAGCAGTCCCGGCAGCGACTATGGCTACACCTTC
D: .
V: TRBV10-1
size: .
length: 13
J: TRBJ1-2

CDR3: CASSFGGYQPQHF
DNA: TGTGCCAGCAGTTTCGGGGGGTATCAGCCCCAGCATTTT
D: .
V: TRBV28
size: .
length: 13
J: TRBJ1-5